A single sample is the source of the 29 T cell receptor beta chains below, sequenced in a study of blood T cell repertoires in COVID-19. The method was immunoSEQ multiplex PCR; TCRdb's version includes in-frame clones alone and lacks a portion of them. This table has hundreds of thousands of clones, about 88% appearing once. The sample consisted of PBMCs or T cells enriched from blood (not recorded which). The receptors originated from a woman between 50 and 59 years old who had recovered from COVID-19.

This chain uses TRBV5-4 with TRBJ1-2, with D perhaps matching TRBD1 (6 bases). V was trimmed by 6 bases and J by 6 bases, leaving 18 bases between them. CDR1 and CDR2 (germline): SGHNT, YYREEE (reference sequence). The CDR3 length is 14 residues. The CDR3 spells CASTLIYGGHGYTF. CDR3 in DNA: TGTGCCAGCACCTTAATCTACGGGGGGCATGGCTACACCTTC.

This clone was found a few times. This chain uses TRBV30 with TRBJ1-1; 9 bases fit TRBD1. This CDR3 is built from 15 residues. Losses at the gene ends were 5 bases for V and 5 bases for J; bases not matched to a gene: 12. The germline CDR1 and CDR2 sequences are GTSNPN and SVGIG (reference sequence). CDR3 DNA sequence: TGTGCCTGGGAATATCAGGACAGGGGAGGTACTGAAGCTTTCTTT. Protein sequence: CAWEYQDRGGTEAFF.

The V gene is TRBV6-2 or TRBV6-3, the J gene TRBJ2-7; the D gene is possibly TRBD2 (6 bases). Trimming removed 1 base at V and 2 bases at J, with 9 bases between. This CDR3 has 14 amino acids. Germline V gives CDR1 MNHEY, CDR2 SVGEGT. DNA for the CDR3: TGTGCCAGCAGTTACTGGAGGGCGGCCTACGAGCAGTACTTC. Its translation is CASSYWRAAYEQYF.

This clone appeared once. The V and J genes are TRBV2 and TRBJ2-7; 9 bases are shared with TRBD2. The CDR3 is made up of 12 amino acids. Germline CDR1 and CDR2: SNHLY and FYNNEI. V dropped 11 bases and J dropped 0; count of bases not matched to a gene: 2. In DNA, the CDR3 is TGTGCCGCGGGGGGGTTCTCCTACGAGCAGTACTTC. Amino acids: CAAGGFSYEQYF.

The chain has TRBV30 and TRBJ1-5; TRBD1 matches 7 bases. V shed 4 bases, J shed 1 base, and the junction held 7 bases outside the gene matches. Germline CDR1 GTSNPN, CDR2 SVGIG (reference sequence). The CDR3 has 15 residues. CDR3 amino acids: CAWTAGGMSNQPQHF. Here the CDR3 DNA reads TGTGCCTGGACTGCAGGGGGAATGAGCAATCAGCCCCAGCATTTT. The variable domain in full, completed from reference TRBV30 and TRBJ1-5, reads SQTIHQWPATLVQPVGSPLSLECTVEGTSNPNLYWYRQAAGRGLQLLFYSVGIGQISSEVPQNLSASRPQDRQFILSSKKLLLSDSGFYLCAWTAGGMSNQPQHFGDGTRLSIL.

This clone is a singleton in its sample. In DNA, the CDR3 is TGTGCCAGCAGTTTGGTAGTGACAGCCGGGGCCAACGTCCTGACTTTC. Translation: CASSLVVTAGANVLTF. The chain employs TRBV28 and TRBJ2-6; weak D call: TRBD1 (5 bases). Trimming removed 3 bases from V and 4 bases from J, with 13 bases in between. The CDR3 covers 16 residues. Germline V gives CDR1 MDHEN, CDR2 SYDVKM.

The gene calls are TRBV5-4 and TRBJ2-5, with D perhaps matching TRBD1 (6 bases). Looked up from germline, CDR1 is SGHNT and CDR2 is YYREEE (reference sequence). The CDR3 totals 14 residues. V lost 0 bases to trimming and J lost 3 bases, with 9 bases between them. The CDR3 protein is CASSLVGGEETQYF. The DNA for the CDR3 is TGTGCCAGCAGCTTGGTTGGGGGCGAAGAGACCCAGTACTTC.

The CDR3 sequence: CASSVTGNSNQPQHF. The CDR3 region has the DNA TGTGCCAGCAGCGTAACGGGGAATAGCAATCAGCCCCAGCATTTT. The rearrangement joins TRBV9 to TRBJ1-5; D gene ambiguous. The germline V and J ends were trimmed by 1 base and 0 bases, with 8 bases remaining between them. CDR3 length: 15 amino acids. Germline CDR1 reads SGDLS; CDR2 reads YYNGEE.

The V call is TRBV30, the J call TRBJ2-7, with 7 bases aligning to TRBD2. Unmatched junction bases numbered 3, after V lost 2 bases and J lost 5 bases. The CDR3 totals 12 residues. Germline V gene data show CDR1 as GTSNPN and CDR2 as SVGIG (reference sequence). Here the CDR3 reads CAWSPGLDEQYF. CDR3 nucleotides: TGTGCCTGGAGTCCCGGACTAGACGAGCAGTACTTC.

The genes are TRBV19 and TRBJ2-3; possibly TRBD1 for D (5 bases). Trimming removed 5 bases from V and 4 bases from J, with 7 bases in between. Germline V gene sequence: CDR1 LNHDA, CDR2 SQIVND (reference sequence). The CDR3 has 12 amino acids. DNA of the CDR3: TGTGCCAGTAGTCGGACATCAGATACGCAGTATTTT. Its protein is CASSRTSDTQYF.

The V and J genes are TRBV30 and TRBJ1-5; D is unresolved. The CDR3 contains 14 residues. V shed 0 bases and J shed 5 bases, with 11 bases lying between them. In germline, CDR1 is GTSNPN, CDR2 SVGIG (reference sequence). CDR3 DNA: TGTGCCTGGAGTGTTATTAGGGAGGATCAGCCCCAGCATTTT. Residues: CAWSVIREDQPQHF.

The genes are TRBV14 and TRBJ2-3; weak D call: TRBD2 (6 bases). Trimming stripped 4 bases from V and 2 bases from J, with 10 bases between. The CDR3 totals 14 residues. Germline V gene sequence: CDR1 SGHDN, CDR2 FVKESK. The CDR3 here is CASSRGLDTDTQYF. The DNA for the CDR3 is TGTGCCAGCAGCCGGGGACTCGACACAGATACGCAGTATTTT.

The chain employs TRBV9 and TRBJ1-5, with D possibly matching TRBD1 (6 bases). The CDR3 has 14 residues. Germline lookup yields CDR1 SGDLS and CDR2 YYNGEE. V lost 3 bases and J lost 3, with 10 bases in between. DNA for the CDR3: TGTGCCAGCAGCGGCGGACAGACCAATCAGCCCCAGCATTTT. This gives the protein CASSGGQTNQPQHF.

The V and J genes are TRBV28 and TRBJ1-6; D is perhaps TRBD1 (5 bases). CDR1 and CDR2 from the germline V gene are MDHEN and SYDVKM. V was pared by 7 bases and J by 10 bases, with 20 bases between. This CDR3 comprises 15 residues. The CDR3 here is CASTSGGTLGSPLHF. CDR3 nucleotide sequence: TGTGCCAGCACCTCTGGGGGGACCCTAGGGTCACCCCTCCACTTT.

The chain couples TRBV4-2 to TRBJ1-4; maybe TRBD1 (5 bases). The CDR3 contains 14 residues. Trimming took off 4 bases at V and 4 bases at J, with 10 bases between the two ends. Germline V gene lookup returns CDR1 LGHNA and CDR2 YNFKEQ. CDR3 region: CASSRDRNNEKLFF. The CDR3 nucleotides are TGTGCCAGCAGCCGAGACAGAAATAATGAAAAACTGTTTTTT.

The chain combines TRBV7-2 with TRBJ1-2; weak D call: TRBD1 (5 bases). Trimming took off 3 bases at V and 7 bases at J, with 9 bases between the two ends. The CDR3 is made up of 12 amino acids. Germline lookup yields CDR1 SGHTA and CDR2 FQGNSA. The CDR3 region has the DNA TGTGCCAGCAGCTTTCTGGGGGGTGGCTACACCTTC. Translating gives CASSFLGGGYTF.

This sequence joins TRBV6-5 and TRBJ1-5; D is undetermined. The ends were cut back, 6 bases at V and 1 base at J, with 13 bases in the middle. The CDR3 consists of 15 residues. Germline V CDR1 and CDR2: MNHEY, SVGAGI. The CDR3 DNA sequence: TGTGCCAGCAGCCGAAGTAGCGGGAGCAATCAGCCCCAGCATTTT. Protein sequence: CASSRSSGSNQPQHF.

This clone was seen a few times. CDR3 sequence reads: CASSLGGSGQKTQYF. CDR3 in DNA: TGTGCCAGCAGCTTAGGCGGTAGCGGGCAGAAGACCCAGTACTTC. The V gene is TRBV7-2, the J gene TRBJ2-5; 7 bases align to TRBD2. The CDR3 consists of 15 residues. Germline V gene data show CDR1 as SGHTA and CDR2 as FQGNSA. V was clipped by 1 base and J by 6 bases; unmatched bases: 8.

This CDR3 is CAWSTGLAGGTQQFF. The CDR3 region has the DNA TGTGCCTGGAGTACGGGACTAGCGGGCGGGACCCAGCAGTTCTTC. The genes are TRBV30 and TRBJ2-1, with TRBD2 identical over 12 bases. Per the germline V gene, CDR1 is GTSNPN and CDR2 is SVGIG (reference sequence). Trimming at V came to 2 bases and at J to 11 bases, leaving 10 bases not matched to a gene. The CDR3 extends over 15 amino acids.

The chain recombines TRBV21-1 with TRBJ1-5; the table's D gene call, TRBD1, was not cross checked with the DNA. TRBV21-1 is described as a pseudogene. The CDR3 is 15 amino acids. The CDR3 nucleotides read TGTGCCAGCAGCAAAGTGAGGGGGAGCAATCAGCCCCAGCATTTT. Protein sequence: CASSKVRGSNQPQHF.

This clone appeared once. The chain combines TRBV2 with TRBJ1-5, with 7 bases matching TRBD1. The CDR3 contains 15 residues. The trim removed 4 bases at V and 1 base at J, leaving 4 bases unmatched. Germline V CDR1 and CDR2: SNHLY, FYNNEI. CDR3 amino acids: CASSATGQSNQPQHF. As DNA, the CDR3 is TGTGCCAGCAGTGCTACGGGACAGAGCAATCAGCCCCAGCATTTT.

The rearrangement links TRBV10-3 to TRBJ1-1; no reliable D call. In germline, CDR1 is ENHRY, CDR2 SYGVKD. Trimming removed 3 bases at V and 7 bases at J, with 6 bases between. CDR3 length: 11 residues. The CDR3 reads CAISDLYEAFF. CDR3 DNA sequence: TGTGCCATCAGTGACCTATATGAAGCTTTCTTT.

The table lists this clone with a few counts. The chain combines TRBV19 with TRBJ1-5, with 8 positions matching TRBD1. Trimming at V came to 8 bases and at J to 0 bases, leaving 6 bases not matched to a gene. Germline values: CDR1 LNHDA, CDR2 SQIVND (reference sequence). CDR3 length: 15 residues. CDR3 loop: CASLTTGDSNQPQHF. The DNA of the CDR3 is TGTGCCAGTCTGACGACAGGGGATAGCAATCAGCCCCAGCATTTT.

The sample holds one count of this clone. J is TRBJ2-1 and V is TRBV6-1, with 11 bases fitting TRBD2. Germline-derived CDR1 and CDR2 are MNHNS and SASEGT. The CDR3 sequence is 19 residues long. Trimming at V came to 4 bases and at J to 2 bases, leaving 13 bases not matched to a gene. Here the CDR3 reads CASSGPGLAETVAYNEQFF. DNA of the CDR3: TGTGCCAGCAGTGGGCCGGGACTAGCGGAAACTGTAGCCTACAATGAGCAGTTCTTC.

The rearrangement uses TRBV28 and TRBJ1-5; D possibly corresponds to TRBD1 (6 bases). The CDR3 spans 14 residues. V shed 2 bases and J shed 6 bases, with 11 bases lying between them. Germline V gene data show CDR1 as MDHEN and CDR2 as SYDVKM. In DNA form, the CDR3 reads TGTGCCAGCAGTTTACAGGGGAGAACTCAGCCCCAGCATTTT. As protein: CASSLQGRTQPQHF.

The V call is TRBV3-1 (or the pseudogene TRBV3-2), the J call TRBJ2-3; the D gene is possibly TRBD2 (5 bases). The CDR3 is made up of 15 amino acids. CDR1 and CDR2 (germline): LGHDT, YNNKEL (reference sequence). V dropped 4 bases and J dropped 0 bases, with 11 bases sitting between them. The CDR3 spells CASSLIASSTDTQYF. The CDR3 region has the DNA TGTGCCAGCAGCCTAATAGCGTCCAGCACAGATACGCAGTATTTT.

The gene calls are TRBV27 and TRBJ1-2; TRBD1 agrees at 8 bases. V trimming: 9 bases; J trimming: 4 bases; junction bases outside the gene matches: 7. There are 13 residues in the CDR3. CDR1 is MNHEY and CDR2 is SMNVEV in the germline V gene (reference sequence). CDR3 nucleotides: TGTGCCAGTGGGAAAGACAGGGGCTATGGCTACACCTTC. This translates into CASGKDRGYGYTF.

V and J are TRBV6-5 and TRBJ1-2; D remains unclear. Trimming cost V 7 bases and J 4 bases, with 13 bases left between them. CDR3 length equals 13 residues. CDR1 and CDR2 (germline): MNHEY, SVGAGI. The CDR3 DNA is TGTGCCAGCACTGGGCGTTCAGTCTATGGCTACACCTTC. Translating it yields CASTGRSVYGYTF.

The chain couples TRBV27 to TRBJ2-2, with 11 nucleotides matching TRBD2. CDR3 size: 17 residues. Germline CDR1 MNHEY, CDR2 SMNVEV (reference sequence). The V gene end was trimmed by 6 bases and the J gene end by 0 bases; junction bases not matched to a gene: 6. The CDR3 nucleotides are TGTGCCAGCAGGAGGATGACTAGCGGGGCGAACACCGGGGAGCTGTTTTTT. Encoded protein: CASRRMTSGANTGELFF.